This T cell receptor beta chain was obtained from a study of T cell clonality in common variable immunodeficiency. Using immunoSEQ multiplex PCR, the repertoire was profiled, and TCRdb retains in-frame clones only, with some absent. The repertoire yields around 13,000 clones, none seen only once; the top ten contain around 8.1%. About this clone: The antigen remains undetermined. The read finishes 3 residues shy of the CDR3 end, and the germline J gene is used to complete it.

V lost 3 bases, J lost 0 bases, and 8 bases lay in between. There are 14 residues in the CDR3. CDR1 and CDR2 from the germline V gene are KGHSH and LQKENI. CVID meant reduced serum IgG, IgA and/or IgM plus specific antibody deficiency. The CVID group had fewer than 19 females and fewer than 35 males, mean age roughly 40. Blood samples were heparinized, roughly 5 to 8 ml per donor. Findings and limits, study-wide: In common variable immunodeficiency, TCR beta chains reportedly carried fewer deletions and N-nucleotide insertions. Shared TCRbeta clones were fewer between CVID subjects than controls.

Sequenced material: peripheral blood mononuclear cells. This rearrangement joins TRBV18 to TRBJ1-1, with D maybe TRBD1 (5 bases). This clonotype was obtained from a human donor with common variable immunodeficiency. CDR3 DNA, as far as it was read: TGTGCCAGCTCACCGGACATCATGAACACTGAA. Protein: CASSPDIMNTE. The entire CDR3 protein is CASSPDIMNTEAFF.